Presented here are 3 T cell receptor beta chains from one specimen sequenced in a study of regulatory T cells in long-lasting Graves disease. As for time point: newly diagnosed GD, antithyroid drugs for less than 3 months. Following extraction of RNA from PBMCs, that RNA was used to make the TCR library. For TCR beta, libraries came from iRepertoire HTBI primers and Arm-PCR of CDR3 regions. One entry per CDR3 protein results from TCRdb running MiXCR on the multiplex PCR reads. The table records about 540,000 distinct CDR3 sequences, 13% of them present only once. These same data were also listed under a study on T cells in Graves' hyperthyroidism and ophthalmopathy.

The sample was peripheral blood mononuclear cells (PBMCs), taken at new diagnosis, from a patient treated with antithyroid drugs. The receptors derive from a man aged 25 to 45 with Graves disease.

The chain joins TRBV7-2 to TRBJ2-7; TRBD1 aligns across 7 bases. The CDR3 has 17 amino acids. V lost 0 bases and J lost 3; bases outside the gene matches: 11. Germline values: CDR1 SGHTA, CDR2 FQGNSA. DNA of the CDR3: TGTGCCAGCAGCTTAGCCCCCCCGGACAGGACGGGCTACGAGCAGTACTTC. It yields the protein CASSLAPPDRTGYEQYF.

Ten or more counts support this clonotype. The CDR3 DNA sequence: TGTGCCTGGAGTCCCTTGAACACTGAAGCTTTCTTT. It is translated as CAWSPLNTEAFF. This chain connects TRBV30 to TRBJ1-1, with no clear D. The germline V gene has CDR1 GTSNPN and CDR2 SVGIG (reference sequence). The CDR3 loop spans 12 amino acids. V was trimmed by 2 bases and J by 0 bases, leaving 4 bases between them.

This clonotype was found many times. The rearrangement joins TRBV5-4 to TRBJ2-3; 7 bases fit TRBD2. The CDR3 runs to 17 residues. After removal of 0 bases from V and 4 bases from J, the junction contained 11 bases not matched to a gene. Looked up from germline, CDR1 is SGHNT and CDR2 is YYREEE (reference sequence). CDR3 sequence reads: CASSLGGGRFAPDTQYF. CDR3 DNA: TGTGCCAGCAGCTTGGGAGGCGGGAGATTCGCCCCAGATACGCAGTATTTT.